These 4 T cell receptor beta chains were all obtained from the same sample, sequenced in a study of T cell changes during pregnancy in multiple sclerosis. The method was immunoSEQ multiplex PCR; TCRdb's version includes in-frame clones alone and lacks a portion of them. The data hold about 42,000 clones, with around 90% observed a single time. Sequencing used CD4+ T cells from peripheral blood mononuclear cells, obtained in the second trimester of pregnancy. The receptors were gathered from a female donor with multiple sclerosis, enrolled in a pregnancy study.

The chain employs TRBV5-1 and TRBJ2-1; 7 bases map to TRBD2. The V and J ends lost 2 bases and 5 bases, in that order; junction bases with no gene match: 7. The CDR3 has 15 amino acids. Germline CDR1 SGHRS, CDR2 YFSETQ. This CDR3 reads CASSFTGRQDNEQFF. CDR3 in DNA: TGCGCCAGCAGCTTTACCGGGAGGCAGGACAATGAGCAGTTCTTC.

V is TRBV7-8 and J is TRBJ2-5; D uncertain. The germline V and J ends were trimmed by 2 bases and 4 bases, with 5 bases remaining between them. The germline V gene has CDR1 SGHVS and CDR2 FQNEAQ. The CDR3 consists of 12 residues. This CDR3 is CASSLSLETQYF. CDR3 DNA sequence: TGTGCCAGCAGCTTATCGTTAGAGACCCAGTACTTC. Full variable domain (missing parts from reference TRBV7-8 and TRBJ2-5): GAGVSQSPRYKVAKRGQDVALRCDPISGHVSLFWYQQALGQGPEFLTYFQNEAQLDKSGLPSDRFFAERPEGSVSTLKIQRTQQEDSAVYLCASSLSLETQYFGPGTRLLVL.

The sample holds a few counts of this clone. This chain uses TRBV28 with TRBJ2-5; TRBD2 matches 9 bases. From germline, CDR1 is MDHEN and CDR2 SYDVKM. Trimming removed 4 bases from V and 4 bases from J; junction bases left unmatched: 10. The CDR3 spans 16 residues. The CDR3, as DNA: TGTGCCAGCAGTTCGGGGGGGGGACTAGCTCGAGAGACCCAGTACTTC. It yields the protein CASSSGGGLARETQYF.

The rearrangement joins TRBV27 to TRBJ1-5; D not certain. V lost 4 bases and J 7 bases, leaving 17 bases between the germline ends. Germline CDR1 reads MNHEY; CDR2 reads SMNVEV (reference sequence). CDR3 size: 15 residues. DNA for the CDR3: TGTGCCAGCAGTTCACTAAACGGGGTGGGACAGCCCCAGCATTTT. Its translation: CASSSLNGVGQPQHF.